This TCR beta chain stems from a study of cytotoxic CD8 clonotypes in ibrutinib-treated CLL. Study information: The patients, under 13 relapsed/refractory and approximately 16 treatment-naive, included fewer than 18 who were IGHV unmutated.

The method was immunoSEQ multiplex PCR; TCRdb's version includes in-frame clones alone and lacks a portion of them. This table has around 160,000 clones, 70% to 90% appearing once. CDR3 size: 15 residues. V was clipped by 4 bases and J by 8 bases, with 18 bases between them. Germline lookup yields CDR1 SGHVS and CDR2 FNYEAQ. Notes on this clone: Its target is not known.

General study results and limits: Among the clonotypes, public ones were uncommon and contracted or held stable on treatment.

Library input was around 2 micrograms of DNA from cryopreserved PBMCs. The sequenced sample was PBMCs, obtained at disease progression, from a patient treated with ibrutinib. The chain employs TRBV7-6 and TRBJ2-1; TRBD2 might be the D (6 bases). The receptor comes from a human donor with chronic lymphocytic leukemia. CDR3 nucleotide sequence: TGTGCCAGCAGCTCACCCCGGGGGACCTGGGATGAGCAGTTCTTC. It translates to CASSSPRGTWDEQFF.